One sample yielded the 28 T cell receptor beta chains listed below, sequenced in a study of vaccination and CD4 T cells after COVID-19. The Oncomine TCR Beta short-read assay was what sequenced the DNA obtained from cultured CD4+ T cells. Via MiXCR, TCRdb re-called the PCR reads, giving one row per CDR3 protein. The sample shows some 13,000 distinct CDR3 sequences, around three fifths of them seen only once. Treatment indicated: roughly 10-day PBMC culture with coronavirus spike peptide pools or control peptides (ViraFEST assay). For these TCRs, the target antigens are not known. The sequencing sample was made of CD4+ T cells from blood, cultured in vitro. These receptors were obtained from a human donor who had recovered from COVID-19.

This sequence joins TRBV28 and TRBJ2-7; D is possibly TRBD2 (5 bases). The germline V gene has CDR1 MDHEN and CDR2 SYDVKM. V was trimmed by 7 bases and J by 3 bases, leaving 19 bases between them. This CDR3 has 15 amino acids. CDR3 loop: CASIGAPGVNYEQYF. The CDR3, as DNA: TGTGCCAGCATCGGCGCCCCCGGGGTAAACTACGAGCAGTACTTC.

V usage is TRBV24-1 and J usage is TRBJ1-2, with 9 bases identical to TRBD1. J gave up 4 bases and V 5 bases, and 7 bases lay outside the gene matches. Germline V gives CDR1 KGHDR, CDR2 SFDVKD. The CDR3 has 15 residues. This CDR3 is CATSVPRGQGYGYTF. DNA for the CDR3: TGTGCCACCAGTGTCCCCCGGGGACAGGGCTATGGCTACACCTTC.

The chain is built from TRBV2 and TRBJ1-5; no definite D call. The V end lost 2 bases, the J end lost 4 bases, and 12 bases lay between the germline ends. There are 15 residues in the CDR3. Per the germline V gene, CDR1 is SNHLY and CDR2 is FYNNEI. CDR3 amino acids: CASSESRGNNQPQHF. CDR3 in DNA: TGTGCCAGCAGTGAAAGCCGGGGTAATAATCAGCCCCAGCATTTT.

CDR3 DNA sequence: TGCAGTGCTATGGGATTTGGGTCCCTCGAGCAGTACTTC. Protein product: CSAMGFGSLEQYF. The chain joins TRBV20-1 to TRBJ2-7; D gene uncertain. The CDR3 contains 13 residues. Germline V gene lookup returns CDR1 DFQATT and CDR2 SNEGSKA (reference sequence). V dropped 4 bases and J dropped 6 bases, with 16 bases sitting between them.

The V call is TRBV20-1, the J call TRBJ1-2, with TRBD1 as a possible D gene (5 bases). Germline V gene lookup returns CDR1 DFQATT and CDR2 SNEGSKA (reference sequence). CDR3 length equals 12 residues. V was pared by 6 bases and J by 8 bases, with 16 bases between. CDR3 amino acids: CSADRSWDGYTF. The CDR3 DNA follows: TGCAGTGCCGACCGTTCCTGGGACGGCTACACCTTC.

This clonotype has only a few counts. The gene calls are TRBV2 and TRBJ1-2, with D possibly being TRBD1 (5 bases). The germline V gene has CDR1 SNHLY and CDR2 FYNNEI. The V end lost 6 bases, the J end lost 3 bases, and 14 bases lay between the germline ends. The CDR3 is 14 amino acids. The CDR3 DNA reads TGTGCCAGCAGGGTCGAGAGGGGCGACTATGGCTACACCTTC. Amino acid sequence: CASRVERGDYGYTF.

The rearrangement joins TRBV5-1 to TRBJ2-1; 14 bases are a match to TRBD2. Germline values: CDR1 SGHRS, CDR2 YFSETQ. This CDR3 comprises 16 residues. Germline trimming cut 2 bases from V and 6 bases from J; bases unmatched to any gene: 4. CDR3 residues: CASSFRLAGGGNEQFF. The CDR3 bases are TGCGCCAGCAGCTTTAGACTAGCGGGAGGGGGCAATGAGCAGTTCTTC.

A few counts support this clonotype. V is TRBV5-1 and J is TRBJ1-1, with TRBD1 matching over 9 bases. Germline lookup yields CDR1 SGHRS and CDR2 YFSETQ. The CDR3 contains 16 residues. J lost 0 bases, V lost 1 base, and 4 bases had no gene match. CDR3 nucleotides: TGCGCCAGCAGCTTGACAGGGGGCACCATGAACACTGAAGCTTTCTTT. Encoded protein: CASSLTGGTMNTEAFF.

On this clonotype: The junction shows a germline mismatch at one end, possibly a read error. The chain employs TRBV12-3 or TRBV12-4 and TRBJ1-5; no reliable D call. The CDR3 consists of 13 residues. CDR3 sequence reads: CATREGGNQPLHF. DNA of the CDR3: TGTGCCACCCGAGAGGGTGGCAATCAGCCCCTGCATTTT.

The J gene is TRBJ2-7, the V gene TRBV7-9; D tentatively reads TRBD1 or TRBD2 (5 bases each). Trimming left V 6 bases short and J 6 bases short, with 21 bases between. The CDR3 loop spans 15 amino acids. Germline V lookup: CDR1 SEHNR, CDR2 FQNEAQ (reference sequence). DNA of the CDR3: TGTGCCAGCAGTCATACCGGGACCGGGACCTCCGAGCAGTACTTC. It yields the protein CASSHTGTGTSEQYF.

The chain combines TRBV5-1 with TRBJ2-2; 8 positions match TRBD2. Per the germline V gene, CDR1 is SGHRS and CDR2 is YFSETQ. With 4 bases clipped from V and 5 bases from J, the junction kept 13 bases outside the gene matches. The CDR3 length is 17 residues. CDR3 in amino acids: CASSGVNSGRYTGELFF. The CDR3 DNA is TGCGCCAGCAGCGGAGTCAACAGCGGGAGATATACCGGGGAGCTGTTTTTT.

This chain uses TRBV5-1 with TRBJ2-5, with TRBD1 as a possible D gene (6 bases). The CDR3 totals 16 residues. V was clipped by 0 bases and J by 1 base, with 13 bases between them. Germline V gene lookup returns CDR1 SGHRS and CDR2 YFSETQ. The chain's CDR3 is CASSLVPTGSQETQYF. Written as DNA, the CDR3 is TGCGCCAGCAGCTTGGTTCCCACAGGGTCCCAAGAGACCCAGTACTTC.

The CDR3, as DNA: TGTGCCAGCAGTGCTCGGATTAGCAATCAGCCCCAGCATTTT. It is translated as CASSARISNQPQHF. The gene calls are TRBV2 and TRBJ1-5; D gene unclear. The CDR3 runs 14 residues. Trimming shortened V by 4 bases and J by 0 bases, and 7 bases separated the two germline ends. Germline CDR1 and CDR2: SNHLY and FYNNEI.

CDR3 region: CAWVAGGETQYF. CDR3 in DNA: TGTGCCTGGGTTGCTGGGGGCGAGACCCAGTACTTC. V usage is TRBV30 and J usage is TRBJ2-5, with D perhaps matching TRBD1 (6 bases). The V end lost 5 bases, the J end lost 5 bases, and 12 bases lay between the germline ends. Germline V lookup: CDR1 GTSNPN, CDR2 SVGIG (reference sequence). The CDR3 has 12 amino acids.

DNA of the CDR3: TGCAGCACGTACAGCTTCGGGGAAAAACTGTTTTTT. Protein: CSTYSFGEKLFF. V gene TRBV29-1 combines with J gene TRBJ1-4; D remains unclear. The ends were cut back, 8 bases at V and 8 bases at J, with 15 bases in the middle. Germline V gene data show CDR1 as SQVTM and CDR2 as ANQGSEA. The CDR3 totals 12 residues.

This clonotype was observed a few times. This sequence joins TRBV5-1 and TRBJ2-4; D is unresolved. Germline V gene data show CDR1 as SGHRS and CDR2 as YFSETQ. The CDR3 covers 12 residues. V was clipped by 5 bases and J by 1 base, with 4 bases between them. The chain's CDR3 is CASRGAKNIQYF. DNA of the CDR3: TGCGCCAGCAGGGGGGCCAAAAACATTCAGTACTTC.

V is TRBV19 and J is TRBJ2-1; TRBD1 aligns across 7 bases. Germline CDR1 reads LNHDA; CDR2 reads SQIVND (reference sequence). This CDR3 has 15 residues. The V gene end was trimmed by 10 bases and the J gene end by 7 bases; junction bases not matched to a gene: 16. CDR3 bases: TGTGCCACCCGTTGGGGGCAGGGGGTAAGGAATGAGCAGTTCTTC. Residues: CATRWGQGVRNEQFF.

The chain links TRBV3-1 to TRBJ1-6; no firm D call. The V end was cut by 1 base, the J end by 7 bases, with 8 bases between. This CDR3 region has 14 residues. The germline CDR1 and CDR2 sequences are LGHDT and YNNKEL (reference sequence). The CDR3 sequence: CASSQVGSNSPLHF. CDR3 in DNA: TGTGCCAGCAGCCAAGTTGGGAGCAATTCACCCCTCCACTTT.

The chain couples TRBV6-2 or TRBV6-3 to TRBJ1-2, with 9 bases identical to TRBD1. V was clipped by 6 bases and J by 5 bases; unmatched bases: 16. Germline assignment: CDR1 MNHEY and CDR2 SVGEGT. CDR3 length equals 17 residues. For the CDR3, the DNA is TGTGCCAGCAGAAGGAAGGGACAGGGCAGGGGATGGTATGGCTACACCTTC. Protein product: CASRRKGQGRGWYGYTF.

The V call is TRBV7-2, the J call TRBJ2-7; D may be TRBD2 (7 bases). CDR1 and CDR2 from the germline V gene are SGHTA and FQGNSA. The CDR3 contains 14 residues. Between the trimmed V and J ends, which lost 5 bases and 5 bases, there was a span of 16 bases. The CDR3 DNA reads TGTGCCAGCAGCCTAAACGGGGGGCCCAACGAGCAGTACTTC. Translation: CASSLNGGPNEQYF.

The rearrangement joins TRBV11-2 to TRBJ2-1, with 10 bases matching TRBD2. Trimming cost V 1 base and J 8 bases; bases outside gene matches: 8. Germline V lookup: CDR1 SGHAT, CDR2 FQNNGV. The CDR3 covers 16 residues. CDR3 sequence: CASSLGSSGRTDEQFF. CDR3 sequence (DNA): TGTGCCAGCAGCTTAGGGAGTAGCGGGAGGACCGATGAGCAGTTCTTC.

V usage is TRBV14 and J usage is TRBJ1-2; D gene ambiguous. V lost 0 bases, J lost 4 bases, and 18 bases lay in between. The CDR3 spans 17 residues. Germline-derived CDR1 and CDR2 are SGHDN and FVKESK. As DNA, the CDR3 is TGTGCCAGCAGCCAAGAAGTACGTCCGCGGGATGGCTATGGCTACACCTTC. The encoded protein is CASSQEVRPRDGYGYTF.

The V and J genes are TRBV6-5 and TRBJ2-7; D is possibly TRBD1 (6 bases). The CDR3 runs to 11 residues. Germline V gene data show CDR1 as MNHEY and CDR2 as SVGAGI. The ends were cut back, 2 bases at V and 9 bases at J, with 8 bases in the middle. Here the CDR3 reads CASSYKGVQYF. The DNA for the CDR3 is TGTGCCAGCAGTTACAAGGGGGTGCAGTACTTC.

V gene TRBV7-2 combines with J gene TRBJ1-1; 10 nucleotides agree with TRBD1. This CDR3 region has 16 residues. V lost 0 bases and J lost 3; bases outside the gene matches: 4. Germline CDR1 is SGHTA and CDR2 is FQGNSA. The CDR3 is CASSLAFGTGDTEAFF. As DNA, the CDR3 is TGTGCCAGCAGCTTAGCTTTTGGGACAGGGGACACTGAAGCTTTCTTT.

This chain joins TRBV5-1 and TRBJ1-1; the match to TRBD1 covers 10 bases. Losses at the gene ends were 4 bases for V and 7 bases for J; bases not matched to a gene: 7. The germline V gene has CDR1 SGHRS and CDR2 YFSETQ. The CDR3 covers 14 residues. CDR3 in amino acids: CASSPQGTGVEAFF. For the CDR3, the DNA is TGCGCCAGCAGCCCCCAGGGGACAGGGGTTGAAGCTTTCTTT.

This clonotype has more than one count but fewer than ten. CDR3 nucleotides: TGTGCCTGGAGCCCCTCTGGGGCCAACGTCCTGACTTTC. It translates to CAWSPSGANVLTF. The chain carries TRBV30 and TRBJ2-6; D is uncertain. Trimming stripped 3 bases from V and 0 bases from J, with 3 bases between. The germline gives CDR1 GTSNPN, CDR2 SVGIG (reference sequence). The CDR3 contains 13 residues.

This rearrangement joins TRBV2 to TRBJ1-2; D call uncertain. The germline CDR1 and CDR2 sequences are SNHLY and FYNNEI. Trimming stripped 1 base from V and 1 base from J, with 10 bases between. The CDR3 runs to 15 residues. The CDR3 region is CASSEDSGGNYGYTF. The CDR3 nucleotides are TGTGCCAGCAGTGAAGATTCCGGCGGTAACTATGGCTACACCTTC.

The rearrangement links TRBV5-4 to TRBJ1-1; TRBD1 might be the D (6 bases). CDR3 length: 19 residues. V lost 4 bases to trimming and J lost 1 base, with 26 bases between them. Per the germline V gene, CDR1 is SGHNT and CDR2 is YYREEE (reference sequence). CDR3 in amino acids: CASSIWGYAGGKGNTEAFF. The CDR3 coding sequence is TGTGCCAGCAGCATCTGGGGCTACGCCGGGGGCAAGGGGAACACTGAAGCTTTCTTT.